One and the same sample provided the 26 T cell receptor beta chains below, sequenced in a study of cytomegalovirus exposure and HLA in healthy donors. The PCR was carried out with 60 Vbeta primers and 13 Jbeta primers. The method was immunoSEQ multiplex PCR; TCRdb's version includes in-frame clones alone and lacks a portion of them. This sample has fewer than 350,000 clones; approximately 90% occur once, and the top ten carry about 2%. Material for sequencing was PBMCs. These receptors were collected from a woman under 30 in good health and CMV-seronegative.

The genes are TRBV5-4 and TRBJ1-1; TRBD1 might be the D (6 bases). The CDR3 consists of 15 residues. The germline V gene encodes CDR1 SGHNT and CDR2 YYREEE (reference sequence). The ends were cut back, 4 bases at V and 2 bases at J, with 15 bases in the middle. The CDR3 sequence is CASSLGQLENTEAFF. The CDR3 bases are TGTGCCAGCAGCCTCGGACAGTTAGAAAACACTGAAGCTTTCTTT.

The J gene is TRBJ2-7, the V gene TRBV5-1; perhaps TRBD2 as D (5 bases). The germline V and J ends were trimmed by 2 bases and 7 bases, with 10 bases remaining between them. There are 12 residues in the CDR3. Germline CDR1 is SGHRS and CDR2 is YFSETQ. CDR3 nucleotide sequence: TGCGCCAGCAGCTTTTCGGGGAAAGAGCAGTACTTC. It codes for CASSFSGKEQYF.

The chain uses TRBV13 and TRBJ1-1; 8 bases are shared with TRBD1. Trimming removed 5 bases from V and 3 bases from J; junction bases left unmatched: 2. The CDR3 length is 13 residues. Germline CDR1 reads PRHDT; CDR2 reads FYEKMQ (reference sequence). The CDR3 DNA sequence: TGTGCCAGCAGCCGGACAGGGTACACTGAAGCTTTCTTT. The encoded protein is CASSRTGYTEAFF.

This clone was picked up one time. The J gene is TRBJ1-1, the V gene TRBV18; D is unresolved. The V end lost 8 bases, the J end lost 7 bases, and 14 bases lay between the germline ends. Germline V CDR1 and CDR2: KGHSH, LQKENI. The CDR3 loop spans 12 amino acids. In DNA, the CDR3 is TGTGCCAGCGGGCCCCTTATCAATGAAGCTTTCTTT. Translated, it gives CASGPLINEAFF.

CDR3: CASSLAGSGNTIYF. The CDR3 DNA follows: TGTGCCAGCAGTTTGGCAGGGTCTGGAAACACCATATATTTT. This chain connects TRBV27 to TRBJ1-3, with D possibly being TRBD1 (5 bases). Germline V gene sequence: CDR1 MNHEY, CDR2 SMNVEV (reference sequence). The CDR3 is made up of 14 amino acids. V shed 3 bases and J shed 1 base, with 7 bases lying between them.

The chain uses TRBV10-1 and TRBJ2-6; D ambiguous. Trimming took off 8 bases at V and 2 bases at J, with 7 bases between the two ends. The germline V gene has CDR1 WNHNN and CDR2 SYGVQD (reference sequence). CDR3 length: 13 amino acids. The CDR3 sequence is CASGPTGANVLTF. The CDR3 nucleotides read TGCGCCAGCGGTCCTACTGGGGCCAACGTCCTGACTTTC.

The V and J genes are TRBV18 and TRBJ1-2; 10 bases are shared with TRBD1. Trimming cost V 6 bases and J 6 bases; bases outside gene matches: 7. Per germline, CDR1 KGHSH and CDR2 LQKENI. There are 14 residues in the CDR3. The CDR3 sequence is CASSPGTGVNGYTF. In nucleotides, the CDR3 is TGTGCCAGCTCCCCTGGGACAGGGGTAAATGGCTACACCTTC.

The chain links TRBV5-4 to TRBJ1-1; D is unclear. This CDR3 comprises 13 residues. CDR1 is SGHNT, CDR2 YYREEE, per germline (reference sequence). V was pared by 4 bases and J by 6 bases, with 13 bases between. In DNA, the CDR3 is TGTGCCAGCAGCGCCCAGGTTGTTTCTGAAGCTTTCTTT. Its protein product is CASSAQVVSEAFF.

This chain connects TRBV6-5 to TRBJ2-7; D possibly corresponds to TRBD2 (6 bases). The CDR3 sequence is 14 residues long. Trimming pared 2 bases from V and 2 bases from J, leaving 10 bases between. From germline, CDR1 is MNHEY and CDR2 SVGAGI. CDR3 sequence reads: CASSYRTTAYEQYF. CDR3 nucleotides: TGTGCCAGCAGTTACCGGACTACCGCCTACGAGCAGTACTTC.

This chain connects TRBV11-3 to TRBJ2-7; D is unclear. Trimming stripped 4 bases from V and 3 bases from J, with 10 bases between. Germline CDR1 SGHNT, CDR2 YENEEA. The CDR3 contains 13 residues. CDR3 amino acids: CASSSRLGYEQYF. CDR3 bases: TGTGCCAGCAGCTCCCGACTTGGCTACGAGCAGTACTTC.

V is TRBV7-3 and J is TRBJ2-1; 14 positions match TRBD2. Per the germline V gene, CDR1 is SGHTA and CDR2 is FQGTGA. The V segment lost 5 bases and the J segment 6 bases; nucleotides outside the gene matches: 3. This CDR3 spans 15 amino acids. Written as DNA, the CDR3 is TGTGCCAGCAGCCCGGGACTAGCGGGGGTCAATGAGCAGTTCTTC. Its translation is CASSPGLAGVNEQFF.

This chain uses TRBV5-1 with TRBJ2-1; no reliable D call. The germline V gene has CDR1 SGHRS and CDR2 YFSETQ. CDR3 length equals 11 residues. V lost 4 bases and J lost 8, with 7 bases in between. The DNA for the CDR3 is TGCGCCAGCAGCGGGCGCGATGAGCAGTTCTTC. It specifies CASSGRDEQFF.

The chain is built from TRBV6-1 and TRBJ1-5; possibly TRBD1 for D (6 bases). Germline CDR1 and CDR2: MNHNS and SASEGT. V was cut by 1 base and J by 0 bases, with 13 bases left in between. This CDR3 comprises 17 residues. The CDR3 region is CASSEGLGANSNQPQHF. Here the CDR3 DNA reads TGTGCCAGCAGTGAAGGATTGGGGGCAAATAGCAATCAGCCCCAGCATTTT.

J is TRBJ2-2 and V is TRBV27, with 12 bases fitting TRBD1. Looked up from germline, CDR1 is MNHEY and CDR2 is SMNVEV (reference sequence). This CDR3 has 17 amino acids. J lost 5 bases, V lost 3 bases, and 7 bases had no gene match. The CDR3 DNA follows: TGTGCCAGCAGTTTCCTCGGGACAGGGGGCAGGACCGGGGAGCTGTTTTTT. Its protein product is CASSFLGTGGRTGELFF.

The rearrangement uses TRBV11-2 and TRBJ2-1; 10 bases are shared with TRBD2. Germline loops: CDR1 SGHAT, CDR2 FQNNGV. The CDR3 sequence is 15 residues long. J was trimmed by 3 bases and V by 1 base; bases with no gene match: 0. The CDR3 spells CASSLGTSGYNEQFF. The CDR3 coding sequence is TGTGCCAGCAGCTTAGGGACTAGCGGCTACAATGAGCAGTTCTTC.

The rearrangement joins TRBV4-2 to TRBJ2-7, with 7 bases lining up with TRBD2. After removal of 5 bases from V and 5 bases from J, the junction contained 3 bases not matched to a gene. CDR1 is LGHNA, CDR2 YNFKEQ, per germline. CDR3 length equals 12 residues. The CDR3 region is CASSGGDHEQYF. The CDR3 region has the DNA TGTGCCAGCAGCGGGGGGGACCACGAGCAGTACTTC.

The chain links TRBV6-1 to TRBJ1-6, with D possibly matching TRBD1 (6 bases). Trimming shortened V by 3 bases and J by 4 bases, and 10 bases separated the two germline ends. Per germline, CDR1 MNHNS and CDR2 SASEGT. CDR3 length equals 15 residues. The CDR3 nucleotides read TGTGCCAGCAGTGACCGAACAGGGTATAATTCACCCCTCCACTTT. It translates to CASSDRTGYNSPLHF.

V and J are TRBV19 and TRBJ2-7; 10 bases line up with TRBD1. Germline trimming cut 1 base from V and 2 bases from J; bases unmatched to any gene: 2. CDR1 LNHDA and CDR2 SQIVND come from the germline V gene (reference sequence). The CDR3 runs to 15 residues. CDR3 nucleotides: TGTGCCAGTAGTATAGGAGGACAGGGGGCCTACGAGCAGTACTTC. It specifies CASSIGGQGAYEQYF.

The CDR3 DNA reads as TGTGCCAGCAGTTCACAGGGGCCCACAGATACGCAGTATTTT. Translating gives CASSSQGPTDTQYF. The gene calls are TRBV25-1 and TRBJ2-3, with 7 bases aligning to TRBD1. The length of the CDR3 is 14 residues. Germline lookup yields CDR1 MGHDK and CDR2 SYGVNS. The J segment lost 2 bases and the V segment lost 5 bases, leaving 4 bases of the junction unmatched.

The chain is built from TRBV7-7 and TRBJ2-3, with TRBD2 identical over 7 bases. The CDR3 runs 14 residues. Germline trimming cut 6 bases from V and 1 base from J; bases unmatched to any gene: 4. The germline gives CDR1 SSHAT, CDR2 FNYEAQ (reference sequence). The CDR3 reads CASSQRGGTDTQYF. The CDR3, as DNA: TGTGCCAGCAGTCAGCGGGGAGGCACAGATACGCAGTATTTT. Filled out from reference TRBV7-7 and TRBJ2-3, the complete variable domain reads GAGVSQSPRYKVTKRGQDVTLRCDPISSHATLYWYQQALGQGPEFLTYFNYEAQPDKSGLPSDRFSAERPEGSISTLTIQRTEQRDSAMYRCASSQRGGTDTQYFGPGTRLTVL.

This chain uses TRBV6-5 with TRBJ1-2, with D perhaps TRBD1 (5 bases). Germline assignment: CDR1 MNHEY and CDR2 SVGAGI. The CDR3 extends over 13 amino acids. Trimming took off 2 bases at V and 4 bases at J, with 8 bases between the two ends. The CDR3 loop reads CASSYQGAYGYTF. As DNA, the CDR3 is TGTGCCAGCAGTTACCAGGGTGCCTATGGCTACACCTTC.

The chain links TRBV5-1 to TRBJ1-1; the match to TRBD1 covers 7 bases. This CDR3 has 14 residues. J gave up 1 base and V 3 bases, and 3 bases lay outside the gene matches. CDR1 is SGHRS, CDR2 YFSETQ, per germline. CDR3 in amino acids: CASSWGTANTEAFF. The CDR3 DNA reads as TGCGCCAGCAGCTGGGGGACAGCGAACACTGAAGCTTTCTTT.

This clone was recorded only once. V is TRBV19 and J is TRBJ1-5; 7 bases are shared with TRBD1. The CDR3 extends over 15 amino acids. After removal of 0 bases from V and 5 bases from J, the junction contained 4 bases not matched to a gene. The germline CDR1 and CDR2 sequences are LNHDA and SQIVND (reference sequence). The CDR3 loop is CASSIETGTYQPQHF. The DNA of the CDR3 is TGTGCCAGTAGTATAGAGACAGGGACCTATCAGCCCCAGCATTTT.

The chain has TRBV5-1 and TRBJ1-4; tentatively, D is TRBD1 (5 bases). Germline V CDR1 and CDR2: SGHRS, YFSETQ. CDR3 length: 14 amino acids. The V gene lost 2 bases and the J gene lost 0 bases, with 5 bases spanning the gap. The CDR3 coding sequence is TGCGCCAGCAGCTTACAGGCAACTAATGAAAAACTGTTTTTT. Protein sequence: CASSLQATNEKLFF.

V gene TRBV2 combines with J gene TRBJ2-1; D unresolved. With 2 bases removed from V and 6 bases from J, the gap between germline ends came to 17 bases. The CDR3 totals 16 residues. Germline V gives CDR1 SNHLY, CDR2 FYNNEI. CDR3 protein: CASSELPQPSANEQFF. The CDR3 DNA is TGTGCCAGCAGTGAACTCCCCCAACCTAGTGCCAATGAGCAGTTCTTC.

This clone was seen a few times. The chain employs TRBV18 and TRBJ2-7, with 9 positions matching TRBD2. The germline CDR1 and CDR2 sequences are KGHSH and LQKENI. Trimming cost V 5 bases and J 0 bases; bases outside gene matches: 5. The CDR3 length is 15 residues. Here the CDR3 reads CASSDLAGSSYEQYF. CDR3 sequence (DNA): TGTGCCAGCTCAGACCTAGCGGGGAGCTCCTACGAGCAGTACTTC.